Each of the 7 T cell receptor beta chains below was sequenced from the same sample in a study of cytotoxic CD8 clonotypes in ibrutinib-treated CLL. Produced via immunoSEQ multiplex PCR; TCRdb's table is partial and in-frame only. The profile covers around 330,000 clones, with roughly 67% appearing a single time and about 5.9% taken by the ten largest. The material was PBMCs, obtained after 36 months of ibrutinib treatment. All receptors derive from a human donor with chronic lymphocytic leukemia.

J is TRBJ2-1 and V is TRBV9; no reliable D call. Germline lookup yields CDR1 SGDLS and CDR2 YYNGEE. The CDR3 runs 14 residues. The ends were cut back, 7 bases at V and 9 bases at J, with 20 bases in the middle. CDR3 in DNA: TGTGCCAGCGTCCCCCCATTTGGGCCATTTGAGCAGTTCTTC. Translating it yields CASVPPFGPFEQFF.

This clone has only one observation. The J gene is TRBJ1-1, the V gene TRBV6-6, with a possible D match to TRBD1 (6 bases). Germline loops: CDR1 MNHNY, CDR2 SVGAGI (reference sequence). V was trimmed by 5 bases and J by 4 bases, leaving 14 bases between them. The CDR3 runs to 14 residues. CDR3 sequence reads: CASSRGEGGTEAFF. The CDR3 nucleotides read TGTGCCAGCAGTAGAGGGGAAGGGGGCACTGAAGCTTTCTTT.

J is TRBJ2-1 and V is TRBV15, with TRBD2 as a possible D gene (6 bases). Per the germline V gene, CDR1 is LNHNV and CDR2 is YYDKDF (reference sequence). CDR3 length: 13 amino acids. Between the trimmed V and J ends, which lost 1 base and 11 bases, there was a span of 12 bases. CDR3 region: CATSRGRGVKQFF. CDR3 nucleotide sequence: TGTGCCACCAGCAGAGGGAGGGGAGTTAAGCAGTTCTTC.

This chain connects TRBV5-6 to TRBJ2-7, with 11 nucleotides matching TRBD2. The V gene end was trimmed by 0 bases and the J gene end by 0 bases; junction bases not matched to a gene: 11. The germline V gene has CDR1 SGHDT and CDR2 YYEEEE. This CDR3 has 19 amino acids. The CDR3 coding sequence is TGTGCCAGCAGCTTGGCCAGGGGACTAGCGGCCTTGAGCTCCTACGAGCAGTACTTC. Translation: CASSLARGLAALSSYEQYF. The full variable domain, with the rest looked up from reference TRBV5-6 and TRBJ2-7, is DAGVTQSPTHLIKTRGQQVTLRCSPKSGHDTVSWYQQALGQGPQFIFQYYEEEERQRGNFPDRFSGHQFPNYSSELNVNALLLGDSALYLCASSLARGLAALSSYEQYFGPGTRLTVT.

The chain uses TRBV19 and TRBJ2-7; D is perhaps TRBD1 or TRBD2 (5 bases each). The CDR3 sequence is 16 residues long. V lost 2 bases, J lost 2 bases, and 16 bases lay in between. From germline, CDR1 is LNHDA and CDR2 SQIVND (reference sequence). This chain's CDR3 is CASSITSRGATYEQYF. As DNA, the CDR3 is TGTGCCAGTAGTATAACGTCCCGGGGCGCGACCTACGAGCAGTACTTC.

This chain joins TRBV27 and TRBJ2-7; no firm D call. The ends were cut back, 5 bases at V and 7 bases at J, with 12 bases in the middle. The V gene's germline CDR1 is MNHEY and CDR2 SMNVEV (reference sequence). There are 12 residues in the CDR3. CDR3 sequence reads: CASSPHLGEQYF. CDR3 nucleotide sequence: TGTGCCAGCAGTCCTCACCTTGGGGAGCAGTACTTC.

The chain couples TRBV2 to TRBJ2-7; D is tentatively TRBD1 or TRBD2 (5 bases each). The CDR3 has 12 residues. The germline gives CDR1 SNHLY, CDR2 FYNNEI. The V end was cut by 8 bases, the J end by 4 bases, with 12 bases between. The DNA for the CDR3 is TGTGCCAGCGGCCGAGGGGTTTACGAGCAGTACTTC. Translation gives CASGRGVYEQYF.